This TCR beta chain came from a study of T cell changes during pregnancy in multiple sclerosis. Looked up from germline, CDR1 is SGDLS and CDR2 is YYNGEE. This CDR3 is 15 amino acids long. Trimming cost V 0 bases and J 7 bases; bases outside gene matches: 5. The data were produced by immunoSEQ multiplex PCR, yet TCRdb's version contains in-frame clones alone and is incomplete. The table has under 65,000 clones, approximately 93% seen once. Sequenced here: CD8+ T cells from peripheral blood mononuclear cells, sampled in the second trimester of pregnancy. This clonotype originated in a female donor with multiple sclerosis, enrolled in a pregnancy study. This sequence joins TRBV9 and TRBJ2-7; 12 bases are a match to TRBD1. The CDR3 nucleotides read TGTGCCAGCAGCGTAGAGGGACAGGGGGCGCGAGAGCAGTACTTC. It yields the protein CASSVEGQGAREQYF. Using reference TRBV9 and TRBJ2-7 for the parts outside the CDR3, the full variable domain is DSGVTQTPKHLITATGQRVTLRCSPRSGDLSVYWYQQSLDQGLQFLIQYYNGEERAKGNILERFSAQQFPDLHSELNLSSLELGDSALYFCASSVEGQGAREQYFGPGTRLTVT.